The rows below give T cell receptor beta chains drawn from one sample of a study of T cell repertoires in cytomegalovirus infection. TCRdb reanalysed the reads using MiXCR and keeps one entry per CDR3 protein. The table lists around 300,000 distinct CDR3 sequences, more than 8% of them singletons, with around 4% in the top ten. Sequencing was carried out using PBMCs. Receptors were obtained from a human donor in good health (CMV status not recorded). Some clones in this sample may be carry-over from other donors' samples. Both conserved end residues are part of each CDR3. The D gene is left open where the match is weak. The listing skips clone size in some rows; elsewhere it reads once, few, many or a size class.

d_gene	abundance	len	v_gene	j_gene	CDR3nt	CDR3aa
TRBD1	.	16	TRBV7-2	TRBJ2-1	TGTGCCAGCAGCTCACCGCCGGGACAGGGTTACAATGAGCAGTTCTTC	CASSSPPGQGYNEQFF
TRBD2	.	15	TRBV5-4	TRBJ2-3	TGTGCCAGCAGCTTAAAGCGGGAGAGCACAGATACGCAGTATTTT	CASSLKRESTDTQYF
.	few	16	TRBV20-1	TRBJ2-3	TGCAGTGCTAGAGAAGCCTCAGGGGTTGGTTGGGATACGCAGTATTTT	CSAREASGVGWDTQYF
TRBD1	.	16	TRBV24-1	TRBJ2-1	TGTGCCACCAGTGGCCACCCGGGACAGGTAAACAATGAGCAGTTCTTC	CATSGHPGQVNNEQFF
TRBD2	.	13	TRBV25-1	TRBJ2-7	TGTGCCAGCAGTGTGACGGGAGGCTACGAGCAGTACTTC	CASSVTGGYEQYF
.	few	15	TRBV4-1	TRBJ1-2	TGCGCCAGCAGCCACCGGGAACAGGGAAGCTATGGCTACACCTTC	CASSHREQGSYGYTF
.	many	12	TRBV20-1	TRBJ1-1	TGCAGTGCTAGAGTGGGCACAACTGAAGCTTTCTTT	CSARVGTTEAFF
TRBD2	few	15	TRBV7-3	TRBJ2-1	TGTGCCAGCAGTCATACCGGGGACTACAGCAATGAGCAGTTCTTC	CASSHTGDYSNEQFF
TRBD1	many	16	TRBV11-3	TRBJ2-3	TGTGCCAGCAGCTTAGGAAACAGGGGGCTCCGGGATACGCAGTATTTT	CASSLGNRGLRDTQYF
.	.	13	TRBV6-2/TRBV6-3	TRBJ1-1	TGTGCCAGCAGCCCTTGGGGAGACACTGAAGCTTTCTTT	CASSPWGDTEAFF
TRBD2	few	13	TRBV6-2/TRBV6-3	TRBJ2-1	TGTGCCAGCAGAGAGAGCGGGGGCAATGAGCAGTTCTTC	CASRESGGNEQFF
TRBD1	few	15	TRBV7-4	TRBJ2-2	TGTGCCAGCAGCTCCTGGACAGGGCCCACCGGGGAGCTGTTTTTT	CASSSWTGPTGELFF
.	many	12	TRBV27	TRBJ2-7	TGTGCCAGCAGTGGGAGCTCCTACGAGCAGTACTTC	CASSGSSYEQYF
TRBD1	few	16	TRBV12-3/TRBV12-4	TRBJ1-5	TGTGCCAGCACCGTGAGACAGGGAGGAGGGAATCAGCCCCAGCATTTT	CASTVRQGGGNQPQHF
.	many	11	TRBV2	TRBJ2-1	TGTGCCAGCACCCCGTGGGATGAGCAGTTCTTC	CASTPWDEQFF
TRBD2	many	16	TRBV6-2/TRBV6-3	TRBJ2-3	TGTGCCAGCAGTTATGATAGCGGGAGACCCACAGATACGCAGTATTTT	CASSYDSGRPTDTQYF
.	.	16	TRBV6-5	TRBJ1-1	TGTGCCAGCAGTTACTCGAACCGCGGCGGGAACACTGAAGCTTTCTTT	CASSYSNRGGNTEAFF